The 22 T cell receptor beta chains given below trace back to one sample, sequenced in a study of shared clonotypes between healthy human individuals. Repertoires were generated with immunoSEQ multiplex PCR, while TCRdb's copy carries only in-frame clones and drops some. The data show over a million clones, roughly 97% seen once. The specimen sequenced was naive CD4+ T cells sorted from blood. Stated subset: CD45RA+ positively selected. The receptors here all came from a man aged 30-40 years in good health.

V and J are TRBV18 and TRBJ2-7; D unclear. The V end lost 4 bases, the J end lost 6 bases, and 13 bases lay between the germline ends. This CDR3 region has 13 residues. Germline loops: CDR1 KGHSH, CDR2 LQKENI. The CDR3 loop is CASSLGPDGEQYF. DNA of the CDR3: TGTGCCAGCTCACTAGGCCCAGACGGCGAGCAGTACTTC.

This chain joins TRBV13 and TRBJ1-2; D not certain. V shed 3 bases and J shed 2 bases, with 7 bases lying between them. Germline V CDR1 and CDR2: PRHDT, FYEKMQ (reference sequence). The CDR3 has 13 amino acids. CDR3 in amino acids: CASSFPRNYGYTF. The CDR3 DNA reads as TGTGCCAGCAGCTTCCCTCGCAACTATGGCTACACCTTC.

This clone was seen a single time. V usage is TRBV28 and J usage is TRBJ2-7, with 8 bases that match TRBD1. The CDR3 sequence is 13 residues long. Per the germline V gene, CDR1 is MDHEN and CDR2 is SYDVKM. V shed 4 bases and J 5 bases; nucleotides not matched to a gene: 4. This CDR3 reads CASSSGQVDEQYF. DNA of the CDR3: TGTGCCAGCAGTTCGGGACAGGTAGACGAGCAGTACTTC.

This sequence joins TRBV5-1 and TRBJ2-1; weak D call: TRBD1 (6 bases). The CDR3 contains 14 residues. The germline CDR1 and CDR2 sequences are SGHRS and YFSETQ. Trimming took off 4 bases at V and 5 bases at J, with 13 bases between the two ends. CDR3 residues: CASSIRTENNEQFF. In nucleotides, the CDR3 is TGCGCCAGCAGCATCCGGACAGAAAACAATGAGCAGTTCTTC. The full variable domain, with the rest looked up from reference TRBV5-1 and TRBJ2-1, is KAGVTQTPRYLIKTRGQQVTLSCSPISGHRSVSWYQQTPGQGLQFLFEYFSETQRNKGNFPGRFSGRQFSNSRSEMNVSTLELGDSALYLCASSIRTENNEQFFGPGTRLTVL.

The rearrangement links TRBV7-2 to TRBJ2-2, with D perhaps matching TRBD1 (5 bases). Deletions cut 5 bases from V and 3 bases from J, with 13 bases between. Germline CDR1 and CDR2: SGHTA and FQGNSA. The CDR3 extends over 15 amino acids. This CDR3 is CASSPPGRYTGELFF. The CDR3 DNA sequence: TGTGCCAGCAGCCCCCCAGGGCGGTACACCGGGGAGCTGTTTTTT.

This clone was counted once. The rearrangement uses TRBV19 and TRBJ1-5, with D possibly matching TRBD1 (5 bases). Germline CDR1 is LNHDA and CDR2 is SQIVND (reference sequence). This CDR3 spans 13 amino acids. V lost 7 bases and J 7 bases, leaving 14 bases between the germline ends. The CDR3 reads CASTHWTRQPQHF. CDR3 in DNA: TGTGCCAGTACTCACTGGACACGCCAGCCCCAGCATTTT.

The V and J genes are TRBV7-9 and TRBJ1-5; TRBD1 agrees at 8 bases. Germline CDR1 and CDR2: SEHNR and FQNEAQ (reference sequence). Unmatched junction bases numbered 3, after V lost 2 bases and J lost 3 bases. CDR3 length equals 15 residues. DNA of the CDR3: TGTGCCAGCAGCTTAACGGGACAGGACAATCAGCCCCAGCATTTT. As protein: CASSLTGQDNQPQHF.

The J gene is TRBJ2-1, the V gene TRBV2, with D perhaps assigned TRBD1 or TRBD2 (5 bases each). Germline assignment: CDR1 SNHLY and CDR2 FYNNEI. Trimming cost V 3 bases and J 7 bases, with 10 bases left between them. The CDR3 contains 13 residues. The CDR3 DNA is TGTGCCAGCAGTGAGGGACGCGGAAATGAGCAGTTCTTC. Amino acid sequence: CASSEGRGNEQFF.

The chain couples TRBV4-3 to TRBJ2-3; D uncertain. Germline V gene lookup returns CDR1 LGHNA and CDR2 YSLEER. CDR3 size: 20 residues. Trimming shortened V by 4 bases and J by 2 bases, and 28 bases separated the two germline ends. DNA for the CDR3: TGCGCCAGCAGCCGAACGAGATCGACCACCTACTCTGCTCCCACAGATACGCAGTATTTT. Amino acid sequence: CASSRTRSTTYSAPTDTQYF.

The V call is TRBV5-1, the J call TRBJ2-7, with a weak D call TRBD1 (5 bases). Germline CDR1 reads SGHRS; CDR2 reads YFSETQ. V was shortened by 3 bases and J by 7 bases, with 17 bases between the two germline ends. The length of the CDR3 is 14 residues. CDR3 protein: CASSSPDQGGEQYF. CDR3 DNA: TGCGCCAGCAGCTCACCTGATCAGGGTGGAGAGCAGTACTTC.

The CDR3 is CASSLGKLSAEAFF. The CDR3 coding sequence is TGCGCCAGCAGCTTGGGGAAGTTGAGCGCTGAAGCTTTCTTT. This sequence joins TRBV5-1 and TRBJ1-1; D is unresolved. Germline values: CDR1 SGHRS, CDR2 YFSETQ. V lost 0 bases to trimming and J lost 6 bases, with 12 bases between them. The CDR3 is 14 residues long.

This chain joins TRBV11-2 and TRBJ2-1, with D perhaps matching TRBD2 (6 bases). V was pared by 6 bases and J by 6 bases, with 15 bases between. There are 14 residues in the CDR3. The germline gives CDR1 SGHAT, CDR2 FQNNGV. The CDR3 loop is CASSSLAKLNEQFF. In DNA, the CDR3 is TGTGCCAGCAGTTCTCTAGCGAAACTCAATGAGCAGTTCTTC. Filled out from reference TRBV11-2 and TRBJ2-1, the complete variable domain reads EAGVAQSPRYKIIEKRQSVAFWCNPISGHATLYWYQQILGQGPKLLIQFQNNGVVDDSQLPKDRFSAERLKGVDSTLKIQPAKLEDSAVYLCASSSLAKLNEQFFGPGTRLTVL.

The chain carries TRBV5-4 and TRBJ1-4, with a possible D match to TRBD1 (6 bases). Germline V gene sequence: CDR1 SGHNT, CDR2 YYREEE (reference sequence). This CDR3 comprises 15 residues. The germline V and J ends were trimmed by 4 bases and 0 bases, with 10 bases remaining between them. The CDR3 spells CASSTPGATNEKLFF. For the CDR3, the DNA is TGTGCCAGCAGCACCCCAGGGGCAACTAATGAAAAACTGTTTTTT.

This chain joins TRBV29-1 and TRBJ1-4; D perhaps matches TRBD1 (6 bases). Germline V lookup: CDR1 SQVTM, CDR2 ANQGSEA. The CDR3 has 15 amino acids. Deletions cut 6 bases from V and 7 bases from J, with 21 bases between. In DNA form, the CDR3 reads TGCAGCGTAACTGGGGCCCGGGGGGCTGGTGAAAAACTGTTTTTT. Translated, it gives CSVTGARGAGEKLFF.

This clone is a singleton in its sample. The chain combines TRBV5-5 with TRBJ2-7; TRBD2 might be the D (6 bases). V gave up 3 bases and J gave up 3 bases, with 13 bases separating them. Germline V gene data show CDR1 as SGHKS and CDR2 as YYEKEE (reference sequence). This CDR3 has 14 residues. The CDR3, as DNA: TGTGCCAGCAGCTCCTTCGGGAGTCGCTACGAGCAGTACTTC. Translating gives CASSSFGSRYEQYF.

V usage is TRBV7-9 and J usage is TRBJ2-1; TRBD2 matches 9 bases. The CDR3 spans 18 residues. Germline assignment: CDR1 SEHNR and CDR2 FQNEAQ (reference sequence). V lost 1 base and J lost 9; bases outside the gene matches: 16. The CDR3 nucleotides read TGTGCCAGCAGCTTAGAAATTAGCGGGAGACATGAGGCGGGTGAGCAGTTCTTC. Encoded protein: CASSLEISGRHEAGEQFF. Looking up the rest from reference TRBV7-9 and TRBJ2-1 gives the full variable domain: DTGVSQNPRHKITKRGQNVTFRCDPISEHNRLYWYRQTLGQGPEFLTYFQNEAQLEKSRLLSDRFSAERPKGSFSTLEIQRTEQGDSAMYLCASSLEISGRHEAGEQFFGPGTRLTVL.

The genes are TRBV2 and TRBJ2-3; D possibly corresponds to TRBD1 (5 bases). Germline V gene lookup returns CDR1 SNHLY and CDR2 FYNNEI. The V and J ends lost 7 bases and 3 bases respectively, with 17 bases between them. This CDR3 contains 15 residues. The CDR3 sequence: CASTKTPQGTDTQYF. In DNA form, the CDR3 reads TGTGCCAGCACCAAAACCCCGCAGGGTACAGATACGCAGTATTTT.

The chain has TRBV11-3 and TRBJ2-1; D is possibly TRBD1 (6 bases). CDR1 SGHNT and CDR2 YENEEA come from the germline V gene. The V gene lost 2 bases and the J gene lost 2 bases, with 10 bases spanning the gap. This CDR3 has 15 amino acids. CDR3 protein: CASSLRQDPYNEQFF. The CDR3, as DNA: TGTGCCAGCAGCTTAAGACAGGACCCCTACAATGAGCAGTTCTTC.

This chain joins TRBV6-5 and TRBJ1-2, with 9 bases matching TRBD1. CDR1 is MNHEY, CDR2 SVGAGI, per germline. The V segment lost 5 bases and the J segment 8 bases; nucleotides outside the gene matches: 9. The CDR3 has 14 amino acids. The CDR3 spells CASSRPGQGNGYTF. The CDR3 DNA sequence: TGTGCCAGCAGTCGTCCGGGACAGGGTAACGGCTACACCTTC.

CDR3 sequence: CASSLVTQGGGETQYF. CDR3 coding DNA: TGTGCCAGCAGCTTAGTAACGCAGGGTGGTGGGGAGACCCAGTACTTC. The V gene is TRBV7-6, the J gene TRBJ2-5; D perhaps matches TRBD1 (5 bases). This CDR3 is built from 16 residues. V was cut by 1 base and J by 5 bases, with 17 bases left in between. Germline V CDR1 and CDR2: SGHVS, FNYEAQ.

The V and J genes are TRBV11-2 and TRBJ2-5; D could derive from TRBD1 or TRBD2 (5 bases each). The V end was cut by 3 bases, the J end by 5 bases, with 10 bases between. The CDR3 has 13 amino acids. The germline CDR1 and CDR2 sequences are SGHAT and FQNNGV. CDR3 sequence reads: CASSLSRDETQYF. The CDR3, as DNA: TGTGCCAGCAGCTTGTCTAGGGACGAGACCCAGTACTTC.

The V and J genes are TRBV5-6 and TRBJ2-3; TRBD2 is a possible D gene (6 bases). CDR1 and CDR2 from the germline V gene are SGHDT and YYEEEE. This CDR3 spans 15 amino acids. V lost 4 bases, J lost 3 bases, and 15 bases lay in between. In DNA form, the CDR3 reads TGTGCCAGCAGCCAGCCAGCGGGCCAAACAGATACGCAGTATTTT. Protein sequence: CASSQPAGQTDTQYF.